Listed below are T cell receptor beta chains from one sample, sequenced in a study of blood T cell repertoires in COVID-19. Using immunoSEQ multiplex PCR, the repertoire was profiled, and TCRdb retains in-frame clones only, with some absent. Found here are 250,000 to 350,000 clones, around 87% of them singletons; the top ten hold 6.5% to 9.5%. Sequences were obtained from peripheral blood. The receptor set was obtained from a woman aged 50 to 65 who had recovered from COVID-19. CDR3s include the opening cysteine and the closing phenylalanine or tryptophan. Each record gives: D gene, J gene, V gene, CDR3 protein. A D gene is named only where the DNA matches it firmly.

NA,TRBJ2-7,TRBV5-4,CASSLTRGRQYF
NA,TRBJ2-2,TRBV9,CASSPAPRGTGELFF
TRBD1,TRBJ1-2,TRBV7-9,CASSWGQTNYGYTF
NA,TRBJ2-6,TRBV28,CASRKTIVTSGANVLTF
NA,TRBJ1-2,TRBV3-1/TRBV3-2,CASSQERGQGHYGYTF
NA,TRBJ1-2,TRBV28,CASSVGGSNYGYTF
NA,TRBJ1-1,TRBV18,CASSLRQNTEAFF
NA,TRBJ2-7,TRBV12-3/TRBV12-4,CASSVDSYEQYF
NA,TRBJ2-1,TRBV6-5,CASRTTSSYNEQFF
TRBD2,TRBJ2-5,TRBV7-6,CASSLEVRASGFQETQYF
NA,TRBJ1-4,TRBV28,CASNRVGGSGGEKLFF
TRBD1,TRBJ2-1,TRBV6-2/TRBV6-3,CASSSPGQGDDEQFF
TRBD2,TRBJ2-7,TRBV7-2,CASSLDASGSGEQYF
NA,TRBJ1-2,TRBV2,CASRYSLGGSYTF
NA,TRBJ1-3,TRBV5-4,CASSLKTGDSGNTIYF
NA,TRBJ2-7,TRBV30,CAWSAGAPYEQYF
NA,TRBJ2-3,TRBV19,CASNAGQGQSQYF
TRBD2,TRBJ2-7,TRBV5-5,CASSPTGTSGTYEQYF
TRBD1,TRBJ1-6,TRBV7-2,CASSPGGGQLNSPLHF
NA,TRBJ2-7,TRBV28,CASSRKRTGGVHEQYF
TRBD2,TRBJ2-1,TRBV11-3,CASSPGLAGANEQFF
NA,TRBJ2-4,TRBV9,CASSVDGQGGNIQYF
NA,TRBJ2-7,TRBV27,CASSLFDSRYEQYF
NA,TRBJ1-4,TRBV7-9,CAAKDRINEKLFF
NA,TRBJ2-7,TRBV12-3/TRBV12-4,CASSFGGFDEQYF
TRBD2,TRBJ2-1,TRBV11-2,CASSSASGSWNEQFF
TRBD1,TRBJ1-5,TRBV6-2/TRBV6-3,CASSPQTGNLAQPQHF
NA,TRBJ2-5,TRBV19,CASSIGPGLETQYF
TRBD1,TRBJ2-5,TRBV5-1,CASSFGTGGETQYF
NA,TRBJ1-1,TRBV28,CASSFRGGDTEAFF
NA,TRBJ2-2,TRBV28,CASSRDFSPGELFF